Presented here are 30 T cell receptor beta chains from one specimen sequenced in a study of sequential checkpoint blockade in melanoma. TCRdb's table, derived via immunoSEQ multiplex PCR, lists solely in-frame clones and lacks some. The sample yields 20,000 or so clones, approximately 82% seen once. Noted treatment: randomized to nivolumab then ipilimumab (arm A) or the reverse (arm B). Material: CD8+ T cells sorted from blood (inferred from file names), obtained from a patient given nivolumab and ipilimumab in sequence. All receptors derive from a human donor with melanoma.

V usage is TRBV7-2 and J usage is TRBJ2-7; 7 nucleotides align to TRBD1. V was clipped by 5 bases and J by 4 bases; unmatched bases: 5. The CDR3 is 13 residues long. The germline V gene has CDR1 SGHTA and CDR2 FQGNSA. This CDR3 reads CASSPPDRYEQYF. The DNA for the CDR3 is TGTGCCAGCAGCCCACCGGACAGGTACGAGCAGTACTTC. The whole variable domain, filled in from reference TRBV7-2 and TRBJ2-7, reads GAGVSQSPSNKVTEKGKDVELRCDPISGHTALYWYRQSLGQGLEFLIYFQGNSAPDKSGLPSDRFSAERTGGSVSTLTIQRTQQEDSAVYLCASSPPDRYEQYFGPGTRLTVT.

This clone appeared a single time. The rearrangement joins TRBV7-6 to TRBJ2-1; 10 bases fit TRBD2. Germline V gene lookup returns CDR1 SGHVS and CDR2 FNYEAQ. V shed 9 bases and J 1 base; nucleotides not matched to a gene: 6. CDR3 size: 15 residues. The CDR3 bases are TGTGCCAGTAGCCCGACTAGCGGGTCCTACAATGAGCAGTTCTTC. This codes for CASSPTSGSYNEQFF.

The V call is TRBV6-5, the J call TRBJ2-7; 11 bases agree with TRBD1. There are 14 residues in the CDR3. V was pared by 7 bases and J by 2 bases, with 4 bases of the junction left unmatched. Germline CDR1 MNHEY, CDR2 SVGAGI. Written as DNA, the CDR3 is TGTGCCAGCACACCGGGACAGGGGGCCTACGAGCAGTACTTC. Protein product: CASTPGQGAYEQYF.

This chain's CDR3 is CASSPGLAGEQYF. The CDR3, as DNA: TGTGCCAGCAGTCCAGGACTAGCCGGCGAGCAGTACTTC. The genes are TRBV25-1 and TRBJ2-7; TRBD2 matches at 8 bases. Trimming cost V 5 bases and J 6 bases; bases outside gene matches: 6. CDR3 size: 13 residues. The germline gives CDR1 MGHDK, CDR2 SYGVNS.

V is TRBV5-4 and J is TRBJ1-2, with a possible D match to TRBD1 (5 bases). Germline loops: CDR1 SGHNT, CDR2 YYREEE (reference sequence). Trimming removed 6 bases from V and 2 bases from J, with 14 bases in between. The CDR3 loop spans 14 amino acids. CDR3 DNA sequence: TGTGCCAGCACCACCATGCCAGGGAACTATGGCTACACCTTC. Translating it yields CASTTMPGNYGYTF.

The CDR3 DNA sequence: TGTGCCAGCAGTTGGGGCTCCTCGTTCACTGAAGCTTTCTTT. Translating gives CASSWGSSFTEAFF. The V call is TRBV6-5, the J call TRBJ1-1; D perhaps matches TRBD1 (5 bases). The V and J ends lost 4 bases and 4 bases respectively, with 13 bases between them. CDR1 is MNHEY and CDR2 is SVGAGI in the germline V gene. The CDR3 is 14 amino acids.

The chain couples TRBV9 to TRBJ2-3; the match to TRBD2 covers 13 bases. This CDR3 is built from 16 residues. The germline CDR1 and CDR2 sequences are SGDLS and YYNGEE. Trimming at V came to 0 bases and at J to 5 bases, leaving 3 bases not matched to a gene. CDR3 region: CASSVGTSGSQDTQYF. In DNA form, the CDR3 reads TGTGCCAGCAGCGTAGGGACTAGCGGGAGCCAAGATACGCAGTATTTT.

This rearrangement joins TRBV2 to TRBJ2-3; 8 bases align to TRBD2. V lost 10 bases, J lost 4 bases, and 13 bases stayed unmatched. The CDR3 is 15 amino acids. Germline assignment: CDR1 SNHLY and CDR2 FYNNEI. DNA for the CDR3: TGTGCCACCCTCGAAGCGGGAGAGGGCGCAGATACGCAGTATTTT. Its translation: CATLEAGEGADTQYF.

The rearrangement joins TRBV15 to TRBJ2-1; 7 bases line up with TRBD1. J lost 5 bases, V lost 3 bases, and 4 bases had no gene match. Germline-derived CDR1 and CDR2 are LNHNV and YYDKDF (reference sequence). The CDR3 spans 14 residues. CDR3 loop: CATSRTGRNNEQFF. In DNA, the CDR3 is TGTGCCACCAGCAGGACAGGGAGAAACAATGAGCAGTTCTTC.

The rearrangement joins TRBV27 to TRBJ2-1, with a possible D match to TRBD2 (5 bases). CDR1 is MNHEY, CDR2 SMNVEV, per germline (reference sequence). This CDR3 has 13 residues. The V end was cut by 8 bases, the J end by 2 bases, with 10 bases between. The CDR3 DNA reads as TGTGCCAGCGGAGGTACCCCCTACAATGAGCAGTTCTTC. Translating gives CASGGTPYNEQFF.

The chain recombines TRBV27 with TRBJ1-2; tentative D call: TRBD1 (6 bases). Trimming cost V 3 bases and J 8 bases, with 13 bases left between them. Per germline, CDR1 MNHEY and CDR2 SMNVEV (reference sequence). The CDR3 consists of 13 residues. The CDR3 DNA sequence: TGTGCCAGCAGTTTTCCGAGCGGGACAGGCTACACCTTC. Amino acid sequence: CASSFPSGTGYTF.

V and J are TRBV6-6 and TRBJ1-2; TRBD1 matches 8 bases. Germline V lookup: CDR1 MNHNY, CDR2 SVGAGI (reference sequence). This CDR3 comprises 16 residues. J gave up 4 bases and V 2 bases, and 9 bases lay outside the gene matches. CDR3 protein: CASSYQDRGIVYGYTF. In DNA, the CDR3 is TGTGCCAGCAGTTACCAAGACAGGGGAATAGTCTATGGCTACACCTTC.

The chain carries TRBV4-1 and TRBJ2-1; D may be TRBD2 (6 bases). This CDR3 is 18 amino acids long. V was pared by 3 bases and J by 6 bases, with 24 bases between. The germline CDR1 and CDR2 sequences are MGHRA and YSYEKL. The CDR3 DNA sequence: TGCGCCAGCAGCCATGGTTGGGAGGTTGCCTACCTTTCCAATGAGCAGTTCTTC. Its protein product is CASSHGWEVAYLSNEQFF.

The V call is TRBV27, the J call TRBJ2-2; D ambiguous. V lost 5 bases and J lost 6, with 13 bases in between. The CDR3 is 14 amino acids. The germline CDR1 and CDR2 sequences are MNHEY and SMNVEV (reference sequence). CDR3 nucleotides: TGTGCCAGCAGTCTGTGGGTAGAGGCCGGGGAGCTGTTTTTT. Translation: CASSLWVEAGELFF.

The chain is built from TRBV2 and TRBJ2-3; 11 nucleotides align to TRBD2. The CDR3 has 16 amino acids. V was clipped by 5 bases and J by 1 base; unmatched bases: 5. Germline V lookup: CDR1 SNHLY, CDR2 FYNNEI. The DNA for the CDR3 is TGTGCCAGCAGTCATCAACTAGCGGGAGGCACAGATACGCAGTATTTT. This encodes CASSHQLAGGTDTQYF.

The rearrangement uses TRBV12-2 and TRBJ1-1; no check of the table's D call, TRBD1, against the DNA was made. TRBV12-2 is recorded as a pseudogene. The CDR3 has 16 residues. This chain's CDR3 is CASRPPCRDRNTEAFF. As DNA, the CDR3 is TGTGCAAGTCGCCCCCCATGCCGGGACAGGAACACTGAAGCTTTCTTT.

This chain joins TRBV29-1 and TRBJ1-2, with D maybe TRBD1 (5 bases). V lost 7 bases, J lost 4 bases, and 10 bases lay in between. From germline, CDR1 is SQVTM and CDR2 ANQGSEA. This CDR3 has 11 amino acids. CDR3 protein: CSGDDSYGYTF. DNA for the CDR3: TGCAGCGGTGACGACAGCTATGGCTACACCTTC. The complete variable domain, with remaining parts taken from reference TRBV29-1 and TRBJ1-2, reads SAVISQKPSRDICQRGTSLTIQCQVDSQVTMMFWYRQQPGQSLTLIATANQGSEATYESGFVIDKFPISRPNLTFSTLTVSNMSPEDSSIYLCSGDDSYGYTFGSGTRLTVV.

The DNA of the CDR3 is TGTGCCAGCAGTTACCATCGCGGGGGGGGCAGTTATGGCTACACCTTC. Translating gives CASSYHRGGGSYGYTF. The rearrangement joins TRBV6-5 to TRBJ1-2; D perhaps matches TRBD1 (6 bases). The CDR3 sequence is 16 residues long. Germline CDR1 MNHEY, CDR2 SVGAGI. V shed 2 bases and J shed 5 bases, with 18 bases lying between them.

The rearrangement joins TRBV4-1 to TRBJ2-1; a weak D match, TRBD1 (6 bases). CDR1 and CDR2 (germline): MGHRA, YSYEKL. V dropped 0 bases and J dropped 2 bases, with 11 bases sitting between them. This CDR3 is built from 16 residues. The CDR3 coding sequence is TGCGCCAGCAGCCAAGATCTGGGGGCCACCTACAATGAGCAGTTCTTC. Protein: CASSQDLGATYNEQFF.

J is TRBJ1-5 and V is TRBV5-6, with D hard to call. Germline V lookup: CDR1 SGHDT, CDR2 YYEEEE. Trimming took 4 bases from V and 8 from J, leaving 19 bases between them. The CDR3 is made up of 15 amino acids. The CDR3 region has the DNA TGTGCCAGCAGCGCCGGGGAAGACCCCTTAAAGCCCCAGCATTTT. The encoded protein is CASSAGEDPLKPQHF.

V usage is TRBV28 and J usage is TRBJ2-7; D ambiguous. Germline V gene sequence: CDR1 MDHEN, CDR2 SYDVKM. The CDR3 is made up of 14 amino acids. The V end was cut by 3 bases, the J end by 7 bases, with 16 bases between. The chain's CDR3 is CASSFHSEVNEQYF. The CDR3 DNA reads TGTGCCAGCAGTTTCCATTCTGAGGTGAATGAGCAGTACTTC.

The chain couples TRBV10-3 to TRBJ2-5; 8 bases fit TRBD1. The CDR3 covers 14 residues. Germline V gives CDR1 ENHRY, CDR2 SYGVKD. Trimming cost V 2 bases and J 5 bases; bases outside gene matches: 4. The CDR3 DNA follows: TGTGCCATCAGTGAGGGACAGGGATTTGAGACCCAGTACTTC. It encodes CAISEGQGFETQYF.

V usage is TRBV6-1 and J usage is TRBJ2-7; tentatively, D is TRBD1 (6 bases). Trimming removed 5 bases from V and 0 bases from J, with 11 bases in between. CDR1 and CDR2 (germline): MNHNS, SASEGT. This CDR3 is 14 amino acids long. The CDR3 nucleotides read TGTGCCAGCAGTCTCCGGGACACCTCCTACGAGCAGTACTTC. Translation gives CASSLRDTSYEQYF.

A single count supports this clone. The chain recombines TRBV6-5 with TRBJ1-4, with D tentatively TRBD1 (5 bases). CDR1 and CDR2 from the germline V gene are MNHEY and SVGAGI. CDR3 length equals 15 residues. V lost 0 bases, J lost 8 bases, and 13 bases lay in between. CDR3 nucleotide sequence: TGTGCCAGCAGTTACTCCCAGGGAATCTCCGAAAAACTGTTTTTT. Translating gives CASSYSQGISEKLFF.

CDR3 in DNA: TGTGCCAGCAGCTTAGAAGCGGCTCCCTCCTACGAGCAGTACTTC. It encodes CASSLEAAPSYEQYF. The rearrangement joins TRBV7-8 to TRBJ2-7; TRBD2 is a possible D gene (5 bases). This CDR3 has 15 residues. CDR1 SGHVS and CDR2 FQNEAQ come from the germline V gene. V dropped 1 base and J dropped 0 bases, with 10 bases sitting between them. Filled out from reference TRBV7-8 and TRBJ2-7, the complete variable domain reads GAGVSQSPRYKVAKRGQDVALRCDPISGHVSLFWYQQALGQGPEFLTYFQNEAQLDKSGLPSDRFFAERPEGSVSTLKIQRTQQEDSAVYLCASSLEAAPSYEQYFGPGTRLTVT.

Only one count was recorded for this clone. The chain uses TRBV29-1 and TRBJ2-1, with TRBD1 identical over 7 bases. Looked up from germline, CDR1 is SQVTM and CDR2 is ANQGSEA. V dropped 8 bases and J dropped 4; count of bases not matched to a gene: 11. There are 14 residues in the CDR3. CDR3 region: CSIPPGTVYNEQFF. The CDR3 DNA reads as TGCAGCATACCCCCCGGGACAGTATACAATGAGCAGTTCTTC.

V gene TRBV27 combines with J gene TRBJ2-2; D may be TRBD2 (6 bases). The CDR3 contains 13 residues. Germline V lookup: CDR1 MNHEY, CDR2 SMNVEV (reference sequence). The germline V and J ends were trimmed by 8 bases and 1 base, with 8 bases remaining between them. The CDR3 spells CASGRGNTGELFF. The CDR3 DNA reads as TGTGCCAGCGGGCGGGGGAACACCGGGGAGCTGTTTTTT.

This clone was counted once. This chain connects TRBV19 to TRBJ1-1; D unresolved. CDR3 length: 14 amino acids. Per germline, CDR1 LNHDA and CDR2 SQIVND (reference sequence). With 3 bases removed from V and 0 bases from J, the gap between germline ends came to 8 bases. Here the CDR3 reads CASSIGAMNTEAFF. CDR3 sequence (DNA): TGTGCCAGTAGTATTGGAGCAATGAACACTGAAGCTTTCTTT.

This clone was picked up a small number of times. The chain joins TRBV7-9 to TRBJ1-2; D unresolved. With 0 bases removed from V and 7 bases from J, the gap between germline ends came to 9 bases. This CDR3 has 13 residues. Germline-derived CDR1 and CDR2 are SEHNR and FQNEAQ (reference sequence). DNA for the CDR3: TGTGCCAGCAGCTTAGCGCATGAGGGTGGCTACACCTTC. Its protein is CASSLAHEGGYTF.

The rearrangement uses TRBV6-5 and TRBJ2-2, with 10 bases matching TRBD2. This CDR3 comprises 14 residues. Germline-derived CDR1 and CDR2 are MNHEY and SVGAGI. The V gene end was trimmed by 10 bases and the J gene end by 4 bases; junction bases not matched to a gene: 6. CDR3 DNA: TGTGCCACTCAACTAGCGGGGATCACCGGGGAGCTGTTTTTT. Its protein product is CATQLAGITGELFF.